This entry lists 3 T cell receptor beta chains sequenced from one sample in a study of blood T cells in healthy people across ages. A second about 7 to 11 cycle PCR used barcoded and J-beta primers. TCRdb called the 5' RACE reads again in MiXCR, with one record for every CDR3 protein. The sample shows more than 650,000 distinct CDR3 sequences, roughly 20% of them seen only once. Material for sequencing was blood. The receptors were gathered from an older man in good health.

This clonotype appeared a few times. V is TRBV6-5 and J is TRBJ1-2, with 7 nucleotides matching TRBD1. After removal of 2 bases from V and 3 bases from J, the junction contained 6 bases not matched to a gene. CDR3 length equals 15 residues. Germline V gene sequence: CDR1 MNHEY, CDR2 SVGAGI. The CDR3 nucleotides are TGTGCCAGCAGTTACGAGACAGGGCCCTACTATGGCTACACCTTC. This translates into CASSYETGPYYGYTF.

The genes are TRBV12-3 or TRBV12-4 and TRBJ2-5; either TRBD1 or TRBD2 may fit D (5 bases each). The J call may not be correct, given that the DNA end is closer to TRBJ2-7. CDR3 length: 16 residues. CDR3 coding DNA: TGTGCCAGCAGGCTCCGGGACCCCTCAGGCTCCTACGAGCAGTACTTC. Protein sequence: CASRLRDPSGSYEQYF.

V usage is TRBV10-1 and J usage is TRBJ2-1; TRBD1 aligns across 11 bases. Germline V gene lookup returns CDR1 WNHNN and CDR2 SYGVQD (reference sequence). The CDR3 is 15 amino acids. The ends lost 6 bases at V and 8 bases at J; junction bases unmatched: 9. The CDR3 DNA follows: TGCGCCAGCAGCTTGCCGGGACAGGGGGGTCATGAGCAGTTCTTC. Residues: CASSLPGQGGHEQFF.